This paragraph reports one T cell receptor beta chain. What it binds is unknown. These data belong to a study of OX40 agonist ivuxolimab in advanced cancers. Study in general: A male proportion of approximately 80% was recorded, with mean age 60 years and range roughly 20 to 85. Study results and limitations: Both CD4+ and CD8+ T cell populations in blood had undergone clonal expansion by week 6 at 0.1 to 3.0 mg/kg. CD8+ T cells were the subset that, on average, had more expanded clones than CD4+.

The data were produced by immunoSEQ multiplex PCR, yet TCRdb's version contains in-frame clones alone and is incomplete. The sample lists around 68,000 clones, roughly 84% seen once, with roughly 16% in the top ten. The TCR sequence derives from an adult with an advanced solid tumor such as melanoma, head and neck, liver or kidney cancer. Sequenced material: CD4+ or CD8+ T cells sorted from blood, taken in a trial of the OX40 agonist ivuxolimab.

CDR3: CASTEGTSAWNEQFF. As DNA, the CDR3 is TGCGCCAGCACTGAGGGGACTAGCGCGTGGAATGAGCAGTTCTTC. The V and J genes are TRBV5-1 and TRBJ2-1, with 10 nucleotides matching TRBD2. CDR1 and CDR2 from the germline V gene are SGHRS and YFSETQ. There are 15 residues in the CDR3. The trim removed 6 bases at V and 7 bases at J, leaving 10 bases unmatched.